What follows are 23 T cell receptor beta chains derived from one specimen sequenced in a study of response to subunit inactivated influenza vaccine. Each CDR3 protein gets one entry after TCRdb re-called the RT-PCR reads with MiXCR. The sample lists about 500,000 distinct CDR3 sequences, more than 15% occurring once. Material: CD4+ T cells sorted from PBMCs, obtained 23 months after vaccination. All receptors derive from a man between 50 and 69 years old who received an inactivated influenza vaccine.

This clonotype was found a few times. J is TRBJ2-3 and V is TRBV4-3; TRBD2 might be the D (5 bases). The CDR3 extends over 14 amino acids. The germline gives CDR1 LGHNA, CDR2 YSLEER. V was clipped by 4 bases and J by 1 base, with 9 bases between them. CDR3: CASSLIGGTDTQYF. CDR3 nucleotide sequence: TGCGCCAGCAGCCTTATCGGGGGCACAGATACGCAGTATTTT.

This clonotype was found a few times. This chain joins TRBV3-1 and TRBJ2-1, with 14 bases fitting TRBD2. This CDR3 is 22 amino acids long. The V segment lost 4 bases and the J segment 0 bases; nucleotides outside the gene matches: 17. Germline CDR1 is LGHDT and CDR2 is YNNKEL (reference sequence). The CDR3 sequence is CASSLTGGLAGVKMSSYNEQFF. Written as DNA, the CDR3 is TGTGCCAGCAGCCTAACCGGGGGACTAGCGGGAGTTAAAATGAGCTCCTACAATGAGCAGTTCTTC.

This clonotype was picked up many times. V usage is TRBV20-1 and J usage is TRBJ2-7; 9 bases fit TRBD1. This CDR3 comprises 13 residues. Germline assignment: CDR1 DFQATT and CDR2 SNEGSKA (reference sequence). Germline trimming cut 4 bases from V and 2 bases from J; bases unmatched to any gene: 3. In DNA, the CDR3 is TGCAGTGCTAAAGGACAGGGGACCTACGAGCAGTACTTC. It translates to CSAKGQGTYEQYF.

This clonotype has at least ten counts. The rearrangement uses TRBV10-3 and TRBJ1-1, with D uncertain. The CDR3 contains 14 residues. V was cut by 6 bases and J by 0 bases, with 11 bases left in between. The V gene's germline CDR1 is ENHRY and CDR2 SYGVKD. The CDR3 here is CAISFDTMNTEAFF. The CDR3 nucleotides read TGTGCCATCAGCTTCGACACGATGAACACTGAAGCTTTCTTT.

The DNA of the CDR3 is TGTGCCAGCAGCCCAGGACTAGCCGCCGGGGAGCTGTTTTTT. Amino acids: CASSPGLAAGELFF. V gene TRBV5-4 combines with J gene TRBJ2-2, with 8 bases fitting TRBD2. This CDR3 has 14 amino acids. V lost 4 bases, J lost 6 bases, and 5 bases stayed unmatched. CDR1 is SGHNT, CDR2 YYREEE, per germline (reference sequence).

The chain carries TRBV7-9 and TRBJ2-1, with 7 bases identical to TRBD1. This CDR3 is 15 amino acids long. The V gene's germline CDR1 is SEHNR and CDR2 FQNEAQ (reference sequence). J was trimmed by 1 base and V by 6 bases; bases with no gene match: 6. The CDR3: CASRITGESYNEQFF. The CDR3, as DNA: TGTGCCAGCAGAATTACAGGGGAATCCTACAATGAGCAGTTCTTC.

This clonotype showed up just a few times. V and J are TRBV20-1 and TRBJ2-7; 8 bases agree with TRBD2. The germline V gene has CDR1 DFQATT and CDR2 SNEGSKA (reference sequence). This CDR3 has 13 amino acids. The trim removed 3 bases at V and 0 bases at J, leaving 1 base unmatched. The CDR3 region has the DNA TGCAGTGCTAGGAGCGGGAGCTCCTACGAGCAGTACTTC. Residues: CSARSGSSYEQYF.

CDR3 region: CASSKTGGGPDTQYF. DNA of the CDR3: TGTGCCAGCAGCAAAACAGGGGGGGGACCAGATACGCAGTATTTT. The gene calls are TRBV7-2 and TRBJ2-3; perhaps TRBD1 as D (8 bases). V was shortened by 5 bases and J by 4 bases, with 16 bases between the two germline ends. The length of the CDR3 is 15 residues. Per the germline V gene, CDR1 is SGHTA and CDR2 is FQGNSA.

The V gene is TRBV20-1, the J gene TRBJ1-4; 11 nucleotides align to TRBD1. There are 16 residues in the CDR3. Trimming took 8 bases from V and 3 from J; bases not matched to a gene: 11. From germline, CDR1 is DFQATT and CDR2 SNEGSKA (reference sequence). CDR3 loop: CSMTGTGGSANEKLFF. The CDR3 bases are TGCAGTATGACCGGGACAGGGGGATCGGCTAATGAAAAACTGTTTTTT.

This clonotype turned up a few times. The rearrangement joins TRBV20-1 to TRBJ2-1; D might be TRBD1 (6 bases). Germline V gene lookup returns CDR1 DFQATT and CDR2 SNEGSKA (reference sequence). This CDR3 has 16 amino acids. Trimming pared 5 bases from V and 5 bases from J, leaving 22 bases between. This CDR3 reads CSALKASRTAHNEQFF. In DNA, the CDR3 is TGCAGTGCTCTTAAGGCCTCCCGGACAGCCCACAATGAGCAGTTCTTC.

Only a few counts were recorded for this clonotype. The rearrangement joins TRBV28 to TRBJ2-3; no firm D call. The germline gives CDR1 MDHEN, CDR2 SYDVKM. This CDR3 contains 13 residues. Trimming removed 5 bases at V and 6 bases at J, with 12 bases between. CDR3 nucleotide sequence: TGTGCCAGCAGTCCCCCTAGGTCGGATACGCAGTATTTT. This encodes CASSPPRSDTQYF.

This sequence joins TRBV25-1 and TRBJ2-5; 8 bases fit TRBD1. Trimming cost V 3 bases and J 5 bases; bases outside gene matches: 11. CDR1 and CDR2 from the germline V gene are MGHDK and SYGVNS. The CDR3 is 16 residues long. CDR3 DNA: TGTGCCAGCAGTGAGGCAGGACAGGGAATTATGGAGACCCAGTACTTC. The encoded protein is CASSEAGQGIMETQYF.

This chain links TRBV7-8 with TRBJ2-3, with D unclear. Trimming stripped 2 bases from V and 3 bases from J, with 12 bases between. The CDR3 is made up of 15 amino acids. Germline CDR1 and CDR2: SGHVS and FQNEAQ. CDR3 bases: TGTGCCAGCAGCTTAATGGATTTAATAACAGATACGCAGTATTTT. This encodes CASSLMDLITDTQYF.

This clonotype was seen more than once but under ten times. This chain connects TRBV12-3 or TRBV12-4 to TRBJ1-1; the D is unclear. Deletions cut 8 bases from V and 4 bases from J, with 17 bases between. The CDR3 has 14 amino acids. This CDR3 is CASVIGPTFTEAFF. CDR3 in DNA: TGTGCCAGCGTAATTGGGCCGACGTTCACTGAAGCTTTCTTT.

The chain combines TRBV20-1 with TRBJ2-7; D is possibly TRBD2 (6 bases). The CDR3 is 14 residues long. V was cut by 3 bases and J by 2 bases, with 14 bases left in between. Looked up from germline, CDR1 is DFQATT and CDR2 is SNEGSKA (reference sequence). The CDR3 loop is CSASGGLVTYEQYF. As DNA, the CDR3 is TGCAGTGCTAGTGGAGGGCTCGTAACCTACGAGCAGTACTTC.

The chain employs TRBV2 and TRBJ2-7; D gene uncertain. The germline V gene has CDR1 SNHLY and CDR2 FYNNEI. V lost 5 bases to trimming and J lost 0 bases, with 17 bases between them. CDR3 length equals 16 residues. In DNA form, the CDR3 reads TGTGCCAGCAGTCTTGTTAGGCAGGCGTACTCCTACGAGCAGTACTTC. Residues: CASSLVRQAYSYEQYF.

This clonotype was seen only a few times. The V call is TRBV5-8, the J call TRBJ2-6, with D tentatively TRBD2 (6 bases). The V gene's germline CDR1 is SGHTS and CDR2 YDEGEE. Trimming shortened V by 0 bases and J by 0 bases, and 10 bases separated the two germline ends. The CDR3 spans 17 residues. CDR3 bases: TGTGCCAGCAGCTTGGTGGGACTGAACTCTGGGGCCAACGTCCTGACTTTC. Translation: CASSLVGLNSGANVLTF.

This clonotype was seen ten or more times. The chain carries TRBV5-1 and TRBJ1-5; D not resolved. In germline, CDR1 is SGHRS, CDR2 YFSETQ. The V gene lost 0 bases and the J gene lost 2 bases, with 9 bases spanning the gap. CDR3 length equals 15 residues. The CDR3 loop reads CASSLGGYGNQPQHF. CDR3 nucleotide sequence: TGCGCCAGCAGCTTGGGAGGGTACGGCAATCAGCCCCAGCATTTT.

This clonotype was seen a handful of times. The chain couples TRBV12-3 or TRBV12-4 to TRBJ1-5; 8 bases are shared with TRBD1. Trimming at V came to 6 bases and at J to 5 bases, leaving 6 bases not matched to a gene. The CDR3 is 14 amino acids. The CDR3 here is CASSLDRDDQPQHF. For the CDR3, the DNA is TGTGCCAGCAGCCTGGACAGGGACGATCAGCCCCAGCATTTT.

This clonotype has more than one count but fewer than ten. The chain joins TRBV10-3 to TRBJ2-7; D may be TRBD1 (6 bases). V was trimmed by 8 bases and J by 0 bases, leaving 8 bases between them. CDR3 length equals 12 residues. In germline, CDR1 is ENHRY, CDR2 SYGVKD. The CDR3 DNA is TGTGCCATCCGGGACAACTCCTACGAGCAGTACTTC. As protein: CAIRDNSYEQYF.

The chain uses TRBV7-9 and TRBJ1-1; D unclear. The CDR3 is made up of 11 amino acids. Germline CDR1 and CDR2: SEHNR and FQNEAQ (reference sequence). The germline V and J ends were trimmed by 5 bases and 6 bases, with 7 bases remaining between them. The DNA for the CDR3 is TGTGCCAGCAGCAAAAATCCTGAAGCTTTCTTT. It yields the protein CASSKNPEAFF.

Only a few counts were recorded for this clonotype. This chain uses TRBV7-9 with TRBJ2-1, with D hard to call. The germline CDR1 and CDR2 sequences are SEHNR and FQNEAQ (reference sequence). The germline V and J ends were trimmed by 3 bases and 0 bases, with 9 bases remaining between them. The CDR3 length is 15 residues. The CDR3 region has the DNA TGTGCCAGCAGCTTGAGGAGAACCTCCTACAATGAGCAGTTCTTC. Translation: CASSLRRTSYNEQFF.

In this sample, this clonotype turned up a few times. The V and J genes are TRBV20-1 and TRBJ1-2; D is possibly TRBD1 (6 bases). V was cut by 4 bases and J by 4 bases, with 19 bases left in between. Germline V CDR1 and CDR2: DFQATT, SNEGSKA (reference sequence). CDR3 length: 15 amino acids. The CDR3, as DNA: TGCAGTGCTACCCTCGTCGGAGGGGGGTCCTATGGCTACACCTTC. It codes for CSATLVGGGSYGYTF.